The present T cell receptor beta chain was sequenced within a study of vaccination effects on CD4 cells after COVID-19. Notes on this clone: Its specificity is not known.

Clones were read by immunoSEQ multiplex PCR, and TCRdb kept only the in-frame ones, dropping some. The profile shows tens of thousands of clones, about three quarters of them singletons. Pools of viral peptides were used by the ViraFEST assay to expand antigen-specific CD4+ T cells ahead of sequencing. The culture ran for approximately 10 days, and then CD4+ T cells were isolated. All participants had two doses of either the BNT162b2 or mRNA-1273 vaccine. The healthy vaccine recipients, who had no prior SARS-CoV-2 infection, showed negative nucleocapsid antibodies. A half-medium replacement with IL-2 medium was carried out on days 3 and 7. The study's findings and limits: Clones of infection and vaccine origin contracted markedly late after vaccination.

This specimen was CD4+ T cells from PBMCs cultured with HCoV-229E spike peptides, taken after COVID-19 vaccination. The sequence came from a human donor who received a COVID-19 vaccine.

CDR3 amino acids: CASSVGQSNSPLHF. CDR3 in DNA: TGTGCCAGCAGCGTGGGACAGTCGAATTCACCCCTCCACTTT. The chain carries TRBV11-2 and TRBJ1-6, with TRBD1 identical over 7 bases. V lost 5 bases and J lost 7; bases outside the gene matches: 5. The CDR3 has 14 residues. CDR1 is SGHAT, CDR2 FQNNGV, per germline. Full variable domain (outside the CDR3, taken from reference TRBV11-2 and TRBJ1-6): EAGVAQSPRYKIIEKRQSVAFWCNPISGHATLYWYQQILGQGPKLLIQFQNNGVVDDSQLPKDRFSAERLKGVDSTLKIQPAKLEDSAVYLCASSVGQSNSPLHFGNGTRLTVT.